The 23 T cell receptor beta chains reported below all come from one sample, sequenced in a study of cytomegalovirus exposure and HLA in healthy donors (TCRdb year 2017). Library prep was done by the immunoSEQ multiplex PCR assay. For the multiplex PCR, a mixture combining 60 forward primers for TCR Vbeta segments and 13 reverse primers for TCR Jbeta segments was used. TCRdb took over this immuneACCESS table, retaining in-frame rearrangements with V and J assigned. Such tables are incomplete; in checked studies, under half of the missing clones stem from an unresolved V gene, and the remainder is unexplained. Across this sample there are 100,000 to 150,000 clones, with 75% seen only once. The top ten clonotypes cover over 2.5% of the sample. Input material: PBMCs. The receptor source for this set is a woman in her fifties or sixties in good health and CMV-seronegative.

The chain has TRBV5-1 and TRBJ2-5, with 14 positions matching TRBD2. Germline CDR1 is SGHRS and CDR2 is YFSETQ. The CDR3 is made up of 15 amino acids. J lost 4 bases, V lost 4 bases, and 3 bases had no gene match. CDR3 amino acids: CASSGTSGSVETQYF. The CDR3 DNA follows: TGCGCCAGCAGCGGGACTAGCGGGAGTGTAGAGACCCAGTACTTC.

The rearrangement joins TRBV6-5 to TRBJ1-1; maybe TRBD1 (5 bases). The CDR3 totals 14 residues. Germline values: CDR1 MNHEY, CDR2 SVGAGI. The V end was cut by 2 bases, the J end by 3 bases, with 10 bases between. Here the CDR3 reads CASSYRRGDTEAFF. CDR3 nucleotides: TGTGCCAGCAGTTACAGACGGGGGGACACTGAAGCTTTCTTT.

There are a few counts of this clone. The rearrangement uses TRBV5-6 and TRBJ2-7; D not certain. Germline lookup yields CDR1 SGHDT and CDR2 YYEEEE. This CDR3 has 14 amino acids. Trimming left V 0 bases short and J 4 bases short, with 11 bases between. The CDR3 DNA reads TGTGCCAGCAGCTTGGTGCAGTATCCTTACGAGCAGTACTTC. Translation: CASSLVQYPYEQYF.

The J gene is TRBJ2-7, the V gene TRBV7-3; perhaps TRBD2 as D (5 bases). The germline gives CDR1 SGHTA, CDR2 FQGTGA. V gave up 1 base and J gave up 5 bases, with 9 bases separating them. The CDR3 loop spans 13 amino acids. The CDR3 loop is CASSLRMRDEQYF. CDR3 nucleotides: TGTGCCAGCAGCTTAAGAATGAGGGACGAGCAGTACTTC.

The gene calls are TRBV6-5 and TRBJ1-3, with D possibly being TRBD1 (5 bases). Trimming left V 6 bases short and J 0 bases short, with 12 bases between. The CDR3 totals 15 residues. Germline CDR1 and CDR2: MNHEY and SVGAGI. The CDR3 protein is CASSNSGFSGNTIYF. The CDR3 DNA reads TGTGCCAGCAGCAATTCAGGGTTCTCTGGAAACACCATATATTTT.

The chain links TRBV27 to TRBJ1-5, with a weak D call TRBD1 (5 bases). V dropped 6 bases and J dropped 6 bases, with 15 bases sitting between them. Germline V lookup: CDR1 MNHEY, CDR2 SMNVEV (reference sequence). The CDR3 has 14 residues. CDR3 nucleotide sequence: TGTGCCAGCAGCGCGACATGGGGCGGTCAGCCCCAGCATTTT. Translated: CASSATWGGQPQHF.

Concerning this clone itself: The same CDR3 is also encoded by other DNA sequences in this sample. The chain combines TRBV5-4 with TRBJ2-1; weak D call: TRBD2 (6 bases). Germline V gene data show CDR1 as SGHNT and CDR2 as YYREEE (reference sequence). The CDR3 loop spans 17 amino acids. Trimming took 3 bases from V and 1 from J, leaving 17 bases between them. Here the CDR3 DNA reads TGTGCCAGCAGCTCAGGGATTAGCGGCTATTCCTACAATGAGCAGTTCTTC. Its protein is CASSSGISGYSYNEQFF.

CDR3 residues: CASSMSGDQPQHF. The DNA for the CDR3 is TGTGCCAGTAGTATGAGCGGGGATCAGCCCCAGCATTTT. The chain joins TRBV19 to TRBJ1-5; D is unclear. V lost 3 bases and J lost 5, with 8 bases in between. The CDR3 totals 13 residues. Germline-derived CDR1 and CDR2 are LNHDA and SQIVND (reference sequence). Combining the CDR3 with reference TRBV19 and TRBJ1-5 gives the whole variable domain DGGITQSPKYLFRKEGQNVTLSCEQNLNHDAMYWYRQDPGQGLRLIYYSQIVNDFQKGDIAEGYSVSREKKESFPLTVTSAQKNPTAFYLCASSMSGDQPQHFGDGTRLSIL.

J is TRBJ1-3 and V is TRBV27, with TRBD1 matching over 10 bases. Trimming cost V 5 bases and J 4 bases; bases outside gene matches: 11. The length of the CDR3 is 17 residues. Germline V CDR1 and CDR2: MNHEY, SMNVEV (reference sequence). In DNA form, the CDR3 reads TGTGCCAGCAGTCCATTTCCGGGACAGGGGACCGGAAACACCATATATTTT. This encodes CASSPFPGQGTGNTIYF.

The chain combines TRBV28 with TRBJ1-5; 9 positions match TRBD1. The trim removed 4 bases at V and 6 bases at J, leaving 7 bases unmatched. The CDR3 has 15 residues. Germline-derived CDR1 and CDR2 are MDHEN and SYDVKM. The CDR3 is CASSSRDRVGQPQHF. The CDR3 DNA follows: TGTGCCAGCAGTTCCAGGGACAGGGTGGGTCAGCCCCAGCATTTT.

V usage is TRBV15 and J usage is TRBJ1-1, with D possibly TRBD1 on 6 matching bases. Per germline, CDR1 LNHNV and CDR2 YYDKDF (reference sequence). Trimming took off 8 bases at V and 1 base at J, with 11 bases between the two ends. The CDR3 is made up of 13 amino acids. CDR3 in amino acids: CATALDRNTEAFF. CDR3 nucleotides: TGTGCCACCGCCTTGGACAGGAACACTGAAGCTTTCTTT.

This chain links TRBV5-8 with TRBJ2-5, with a possible D match to TRBD1 (5 bases). Judging by the DNA end, TRBJ2-7 fits better; the J call may be wrong. This CDR3 contains 14 residues. Germline loops: CDR1 SGHTS, CDR2 YDEGEE. DNA of the CDR3: TGTGCCAGCAGCCTGTTTCAGGGATCCTACGAGCAGTACTTC. Amino acid sequence: CASSLFQGSYEQYF.

This clone was detected a few times. The rearrangement uses TRBV2 and TRBJ1-1, with unresolved D. The CDR3 covers 12 residues. Per the germline V gene, CDR1 is SNHLY and CDR2 is FYNNEI. Between the trimmed V and J ends, which lost 7 bases and 0 bases, there was a span of 6 bases. The CDR3: CASTQMNTEAFF. The CDR3 bases are TGTGCCAGCACGCAGATGAACACTGAAGCTTTCTTT.

This rearrangement joins TRBV4-1 to TRBJ2-2; D call uncertain. With 3 bases removed from V and 5 bases from J, the gap between germline ends came to 16 bases. Germline V gives CDR1 MGHRA, CDR2 YSYEKL. The CDR3 extends over 16 amino acids. The CDR3 protein is CASSHPSAERTGELFF. For the CDR3, the DNA is TGCGCCAGCAGCCACCCCTCGGCGGAGAGAACCGGGGAGCTGTTTTTT.

The V gene is TRBV7-9, the J gene TRBJ1-4; 10 bases are shared with TRBD1. There are 14 residues in the CDR3. Per germline, CDR1 SEHNR and CDR2 FQNEAQ (reference sequence). V trimming: 6 bases; J trimming: 8 bases; junction bases outside the gene matches: 6. The CDR3 reads CASRADRGQEKLFF. The CDR3 coding sequence is TGTGCCAGCAGAGCCGACAGGGGGCAAGAAAAACTGTTTTTT.

This CDR3 reads CASQTQETQYF. Here the CDR3 DNA reads TGTGCCAGCCAGACACAAGAGACCCAGTACTTC. The genes are TRBV2 and TRBJ2-5; D is undetermined. This CDR3 has 11 amino acids. Between the trimmed V and J ends, which lost 8 bases and 2 bases, there was a span of 6 bases. Germline loops: CDR1 SNHLY, CDR2 FYNNEI.

The J gene is TRBJ1-2, the V gene TRBV19; D gene uncertain. Trimming pared 3 bases from V and 2 bases from J, leaving 7 bases between. The germline CDR1 and CDR2 sequences are LNHDA and SQIVND (reference sequence). The CDR3 extends over 13 amino acids. The CDR3 spells CASSITPNYGYTF. As DNA, the CDR3 is TGTGCCAGTAGTATTACACCAAACTATGGCTACACCTTC.

This clone was detected a few times. J is TRBJ2-7 and V is TRBV5-4, with a tentative D call TRBD2 (5 bases). CDR3 length: 12 amino acids. Looked up from germline, CDR1 is SGHNT and CDR2 is YYREEE (reference sequence). V gave up 2 bases and J gave up 3 bases, with 6 bases separating them. The DNA of the CDR3 is TGTGCCAGCAGCTTTGAGGGCTACGAGCAGTACTTC. It encodes CASSFEGYEQYF.

The genes are TRBV4-2 and TRBJ2-2; a weak D match, TRBD1 (5 bases). Trimming took 1 base from V and 6 from J, leaving 12 bases between them. Per the germline V gene, CDR1 is LGHNA and CDR2 is YNFKEQ. The CDR3 sequence is 15 residues long. The CDR3 region has the DNA TGTGCCAGCAGCCAAGCAGGGTTTCAGTCCGGGGAGCTGTTTTTT. This translates into CASSQAGFQSGELFF.

The rearrangement uses TRBV18 and TRBJ2-5, with D hard to call. V lost 4 bases and J 3 bases, leaving 9 bases between the germline ends. Germline V gene lookup returns CDR1 KGHSH and CDR2 LQKENI. The CDR3 loop spans 13 amino acids. CDR3 coding DNA: TGTGCCAGCTCACGGGTTGCGGAAGAGACCCAGTACTTC. Translating it yields CASSRVAEETQYF.

V and J are TRBV28 and TRBJ1-3; 9 bases map to TRBD1. J was trimmed by 8 bases and V by 2 bases; bases with no gene match: 7. Germline values: CDR1 MDHEN, CDR2 SYDVKM. The CDR3 consists of 15 residues. CDR3 amino acids: CASSLGAGQGHTIYF. The DNA of the CDR3 is TGTGCCAGCAGTTTAGGGGCGGGACAGGGTCACACCATATATTTT.

The chain employs TRBV28 and TRBJ1-4; a weak D match, TRBD1 (5 bases). V was shortened by 5 bases and J by 4 bases, with 17 bases between the two germline ends. The CDR3 has 16 amino acids. Per germline, CDR1 MDHEN and CDR2 SYDVKM. The CDR3: CASSLLGGVGNEKLFF. DNA of the CDR3: TGTGCCAGCAGTCTGCTCGGGGGGGTCGGTAATGAAAAACTGTTTTTT.

The genes are TRBV30 and TRBJ2-3, with TRBD2 matching 7 bases. The V and J ends lost 5 bases and 4 bases, in that order; junction bases with no gene match: 3. The germline V gene encodes CDR1 GTSNPN and CDR2 SVGIG (reference sequence). The CDR3 totals 12 residues. The CDR3 nucleotides read TGTGCCTGGGGGAGGGCCCCAGATACGCAGTATTTT. It yields the protein CAWGRAPDTQYF.